One TCR beta chain is described in this entry. This clone was observed a few times. Its recognized antigen is unknown. The input lacks base qualities; no much larger clone sits a single base away. This sample was included in a study of beta chain features in type 1 diabetes (dated by TCRdb to the late 2010s). About the study as a whole: Mean age, gender distribution, total cell number and subset yield were not different between patients and healthy donors. Across all samples, about 110 million sorted cells were examined, and cell number per subset correlated strongly with RNA yield. In the study, recently diagnosed type 1 diabetes patients and matched healthy donors were compared on the TCRB repertoires of their sorted circulating CD4+ T cell subsets. Regulatory and stem cell-like memory subsets were isolated from only 8 patients and roughly 8 healthy donors, whereas naive and central memory subsets came from all 28 donors. The investigation overall reported the following: Only small numbers of individuals were included in the HLA sub-analyses, which left unresolved whether HLA type had any influence on TCRB rearrangement. Sequencing cDNA rather than genomic DNA could over-represent highly expressing activated cells, although activation and CD3 levels did not differ between groups. Naive, central memory and regulatory TCRB repertoires appeared more similar among patients than among healthy donors. Patients with type 1 diabetes made fewer insertions and deleted more nucleotides at VDJ recombination sites, implying thymic rearrangement abnormalities. Shorter templates might be favored by PCR, yet because patient and control samples were amplified and corrected together, any such skew would affect both groups equally. Type 1 diabetes patients showed a moderate but significant shortening of TCRB CDR3 length in all four CD4+ subsets.

The germline V gene encodes CDR1 MNHNS and CDR2 SASEGT. From cysteine to phenylalanine, the CDR3 is 15 amino acids long. The read is trimmed to its CDR3 DNA, 45 bases read in frame from base 1. V is trimmed back by 7 bases and J by 1 base, and the junction contains 9 bases that no gene match accounts for. The entire amount of isolated RNA was reverse transcribed using the High Capacity cDNA Reverse Transcription Kit, so the sequenced TCRB transcripts were expressed ones. Deep immunoSEQ sequencing was performed on naive, central memory and regulatory T cell samples, with an average of about 4 million total reads per sample. Sorted cells were lysed in RLT buffer, and RNA was extracted using DNase-treated RNeasy Micro or Mini kits according to cell number. Each cell subset was processed separately to prevent cross-contamination, with patient and healthy donor samples processed together. TCRB sequences were amplified from cDNA with the immunoSEQ multiplex PCR, producing 87-bp fragments spanning the CDR3 region. Amplicons were sequenced on the Illumina HiSeq platform. As for the original processing: Synthetic template baselines were used to correct PCR bias computationally, reads within Hamming distance 2 were collapsed, and singletons that could not be merged were discarded. Reads were aligned against IMGT so that V, D and J genes, CDR3 length and insertions or deletions at six rearrangement sites could be assigned. Within each subset, clonotype counts were normalized to sorted cell number, after which true diversity and Gini coefficients were computed with the tcR R package. Repertoire sharing was quantified using the overlap coefficient calculated on TCRB nucleotide sequences. TCRdb provides this immuneACCESS table in a form limited to in-frame rearrangements. Some clones are lacking; in checked studies, under half of them reflect an unresolved V gene, and why the rest are absent is not known. V and J calls plus clone size are reproduced from that table; the DNA served to infer D and trimming. Recorded for this sample are around 140,000 clones; more than 10% of them occurred a single time. Roughly 1.3% of the sample rests with the top ten.

Each donor gave one peripheral blood draw, around 0.12 L on average, collected into heparinised tubes. Using a panel that included CD45RO, CCR7, CD25, CD127, CD95 and CD27, naive, central memory, regulatory and stem cell-like memory CD4+ T cells were sorted on a BD FACSAria II. Purity was above 98% for every sorted population. PBMCs were isolated right away by Lymphoprep density gradient centrifugation and were stained directly, without culture. So that batch effects would be minimized, each experiment stained and sorted samples in pairs, pairing one healthy donor with one patient. The sequenced sample was central memory CD4+ T cells from blood. The chain couples TRBV6-1 to TRBJ2-5; TRBD2 agrees with 7 junctional bases. The receptor comes from a man aged 18 to 30 with type 1 diabetes. The bases are TGTGCCAGCACCGGGCAAGCGGGGCTCCAAGAGACCCAGTACTTC. Its product reads: CASTGQAGLQETQYF.